The subject of this entry is one T cell receptor (beta chain). As yet, its antigen is unknown. Repertoires were generated with immunoSEQ multiplex PCR, while TCRdb's copy carries only in-frame clones and drops some. The sample comprises 150,000 to 200,000 clones, roughly 93% of which are singletons, and roughly 3.9% rests with the top ten. Germline CDR1 is SGHDN and CDR2 is FVKESK. V lost 4 bases and J 1 base, leaving 11 bases between the germline ends. The CDR3 is 15 amino acids. This specimen comes from a study of T cell responses to AZD1222 COVID-19 vaccine. Study-wide results and caveats: Two doses of AZD1222 preceded a rise in Spike-specific TCR breadth and depth. Every sample of the repertoires postdated the peak T cell response.

This sample comprised peripheral blood, obtained on day 0 of AZD1222 vaccination. This TCR was recovered from an adult in good health. The J gene is TRBJ1-3, the V gene TRBV14; D may be TRBD1 (5 bases). CDR3 in amino acids: CASSPPGNSGNTIYF. The CDR3 DNA reads as TGTGCCAGCAGCCCACCAGGGAATTCTGGAAACACCATATATTTT. Together with reference TRBV14 and TRBJ1-3, the CDR3 gives the full variable domain: EAGVTQFPSHSVIEKGQTVTLRCDPISGHDNLYWYRRVMGKEIKFLLHFVKESKQDESGMPNNRFLAERTGGTYSTLKVQPAELEDSGVYFCASSPPGNSGNTIYFGEGSWLTVV.